Following are 7 T cell receptor beta chains from one sample sequenced in a study of cytomegalovirus exposure and HLA in healthy donors. Primers: 60 Vbeta forward and 13 Jbeta reverse. TCRdb's table, derived via immunoSEQ multiplex PCR, lists solely in-frame clones and lacks some. The sample holds 100,000 to 120,000 clones; 76% are singletons and the top ten take 13%. The sequenced material came from PBMCs. Every receptor here comes from a man aged 30-40 years in good health and CMV-seropositive.

This chain connects TRBV15 to TRBJ2-2; D gene ambiguous. Between the trimmed V and J ends, which lost 0 bases and 4 bases, there was a span of 9 bases. The CDR3 extends over 15 amino acids. Per the germline V gene, CDR1 is LNHNV and CDR2 is YYDKDF (reference sequence). CDR3 sequence reads: CATSRDRSGTGELFF. The CDR3, as DNA: TGTGCCACCAGCAGAGATCGGTCGGGCACCGGGGAGCTGTTTTTT.

The rearrangement uses TRBV7-8 and TRBJ2-1, with D possibly being TRBD1 (6 bases). V dropped 5 bases and J dropped 0 bases, with 17 bases sitting between them. The germline gives CDR1 SGHVS, CDR2 FQNEAQ. CDR3 length equals 17 residues. CDR3 region: CASSNHRVESSYNEQFF. Written as DNA, the CDR3 is TGTGCCAGCAGCAACCACAGGGTCGAGTCCTCCTACAATGAGCAGTTCTTC.

The J gene is TRBJ2-2, the V gene TRBV20-1; 8 bases match TRBD1. CDR3 size: 11 residues. Per germline, CDR1 DFQATT and CDR2 SNEGSKA (reference sequence). Trimming took 8 bases from V and 7 from J; bases not matched to a gene: 3. The CDR3 loop reads CSTGGNGELFF. The CDR3 bases are TGCAGTACAGGGGGGAACGGGGAGCTGTTTTTT.

This clone was found once. The chain carries TRBV28 and TRBJ2-5, with D hard to call. Trimming removed 5 bases at V and 3 bases at J, with 10 bases between. The CDR3 consists of 13 residues. CDR1 is MDHEN and CDR2 is SYDVKM in the germline V gene. The CDR3 nucleotides are TGTGCCAGCAGTCCCGATGCGGAAGAGACCCAGTACTTC. Translation: CASSPDAEETQYF.

This chain connects TRBV4-1 to TRBJ1-5; 10 bases match TRBD1. The CDR3 has 16 amino acids. Germline V CDR1 and CDR2: MGHRA, YSYEKL. The trim removed 3 bases at V and 3 bases at J, leaving 5 bases unmatched. The CDR3, as DNA: TGCGCCAGCAGCCAGGAGGGACAGGGGACCAATCAGCCCCAGCATTTT. Protein sequence: CASSQEGQGTNQPQHF.

This clone came up once. The chain uses TRBV7-9 and TRBJ2-7; 8 nucleotides match TRBD1. Trimming at V came to 4 bases and at J to 2 bases, leaving 7 bases not matched to a gene. Germline CDR1 reads SEHNR; CDR2 reads FQNEAQ (reference sequence). CDR3 size: 15 residues. The CDR3 coding sequence is TGTGCCAGCAGCTCTGACAGGGGCACCCCCTACGAGCAGTACTTC. It codes for CASSSDRGTPYEQYF.

The V and J genes are TRBV28 and TRBJ1-4; 9 bases are a match to TRBD1. V lost 6 bases to trimming and J lost 7 bases; unmatched junction nucleotides: 6. In germline, CDR1 is MDHEN, CDR2 SYDVKM. This CDR3 is built from 14 residues. This CDR3 reads CASSPTGGGEKLFF. The CDR3 nucleotides read TGTGCCAGCAGCCCTACAGGGGGCGGTGAAAAACTGTTTTTT. The variable domain in full, with the rest retrieved from reference TRBV28 and TRBJ1-4, is DVKVTQSSRYLVKRTGEKVFLECVQDMDHENMFWYRQDPGLGLRLIYFSYDVKMKEKGDIPEGYSVSREKKERFSLILESASTNQTSMYLCASSPTGGGEKLFFGSGTQLSVL.